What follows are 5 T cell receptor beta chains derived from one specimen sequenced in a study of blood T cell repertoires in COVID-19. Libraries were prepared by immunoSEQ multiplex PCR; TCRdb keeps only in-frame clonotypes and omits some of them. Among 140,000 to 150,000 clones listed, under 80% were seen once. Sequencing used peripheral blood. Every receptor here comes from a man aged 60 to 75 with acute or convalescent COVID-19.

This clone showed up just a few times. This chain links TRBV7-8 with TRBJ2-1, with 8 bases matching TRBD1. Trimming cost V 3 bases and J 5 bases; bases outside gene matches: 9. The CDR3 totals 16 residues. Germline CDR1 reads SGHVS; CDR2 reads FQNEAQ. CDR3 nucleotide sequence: TGTGCCAGCAGCTTCTCCCGGGACAGGACCCACAATGAGCAGTTCTTC. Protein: CASSFSRDRTHNEQFF.

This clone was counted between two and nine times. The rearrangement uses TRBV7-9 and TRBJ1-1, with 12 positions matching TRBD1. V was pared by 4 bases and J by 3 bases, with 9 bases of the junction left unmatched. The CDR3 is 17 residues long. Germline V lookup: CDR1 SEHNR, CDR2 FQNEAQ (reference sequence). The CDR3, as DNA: TGTGCCAGCAGCTCGGGACAGGGGGCGCGGTTAGACACTGAAGCTTTCTTT. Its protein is CASSSGQGARLDTEAFF.

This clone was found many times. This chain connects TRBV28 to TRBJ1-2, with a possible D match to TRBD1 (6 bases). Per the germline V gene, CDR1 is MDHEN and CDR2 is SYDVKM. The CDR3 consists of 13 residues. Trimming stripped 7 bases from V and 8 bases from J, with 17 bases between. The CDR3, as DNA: TGTGCCAGCAAGGACAGCCCAGCGGGGGGCTACACCTTC. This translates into CASKDSPAGGYTF.

As DNA, the CDR3 is TGTGCCAGCAGTCCCGGGACTAGCGGGACGTACGAGCAGTACTTC. Translated, it gives CASSPGTSGTYEQYF. The V and J genes are TRBV28 and TRBJ2-7; 13 bases fit TRBD2. The CDR3 contains 15 residues. Trimming cost V 5 bases and J 4 bases; bases outside gene matches: 5. The germline gives CDR1 MDHEN, CDR2 SYDVKM.

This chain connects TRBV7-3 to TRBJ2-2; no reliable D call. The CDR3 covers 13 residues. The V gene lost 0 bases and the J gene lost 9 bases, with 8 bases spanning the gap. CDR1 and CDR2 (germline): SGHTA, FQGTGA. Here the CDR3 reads CASSLTGPRELFF. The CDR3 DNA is TGTGCCAGCAGCTTAACGGGCCCCCGGGAGCTGTTTTTT.